The next 12 T cell receptor beta chains were all read from a single sample in a study of lymphopenia after photon versus proton radiotherapy. Sequencing was performed with immunoSEQ multiplex PCR; in TCRdb, only in-frame clones are kept and a portion is missing. The table lists 25,000 to 35,000 clones, 75% to 90% of them singletons. This specimen was peripheral blood, taken from a patient treated with proton-based radiotherapy. Receptor source: an older woman with pancreatic cancer. Some clones in this sample may be carry-over from other donors' samples.

This chain links TRBV11-3 with TRBJ2-5; 9 bases agree with TRBD2. CDR1 is SGHNT, CDR2 YENEEA, per germline. The CDR3 length is 16 residues. V lost 1 base and J lost 1; bases outside the gene matches: 4. The CDR3 nucleotides are TGTGCCAGCAGCTTAGGGGCACTAGCGGGCCAAGAGACCCAGTACTTC. It specifies CASSLGALAGQETQYF. Filled out from reference TRBV11-3 and TRBJ2-5, the complete variable domain reads EAGVVQSPRYKIIEKKQPVAFWCNPISGHNTLYWYLQNLGQGPELLIRYENEEAVDDSQLPKDRFSAERLKGVDSTLKIQPAELGDSAVYLCASSLGALAGQETQYFGPGTRLLVL.

V is TRBV19 and J is TRBJ2-1; D perhaps matches TRBD1 (6 bases). Germline V gene sequence: CDR1 LNHDA, CDR2 SQIVND (reference sequence). CDR3 size: 16 residues. V gave up 6 bases and J gave up 0 bases, with 15 bases separating them. The CDR3 here is CASSPPWGLSYNEQFF. In DNA form, the CDR3 reads TGTGCCAGTAGCCCTCCTTGGGGGCTCTCCTACAATGAGCAGTTCTTC.

The CDR3 DNA sequence: TGTGCCAGTAGTCCCGGTGCTCCCGGTACGCAGTATTTT. It translates to CASSPGAPGTQYF. The chain is built from TRBV19 and TRBJ2-3; D gene uncertain. V lost 5 bases to trimming and J lost 8 bases, with 14 bases between them. The CDR3 is made up of 13 amino acids. CDR1 is LNHDA and CDR2 is SQIVND in the germline V gene (reference sequence).

The chain couples TRBV6-1 to TRBJ1-2; possibly TRBD1 for D (6 bases). CDR3 length equals 14 residues. Trimming cost V 6 bases and J 2 bases, with 13 bases left between them. Germline loops: CDR1 MNHNS, CDR2 SASEGT. The CDR3 nucleotides are TGTGCCAGCAGAGTATTACAGGGAAACTATGGCTACACCTTC. Translated: CASRVLQGNYGYTF.

This clone was found a few times. This chain joins TRBV2 and TRBJ2-7; no firm D call. The ends were cut back, 5 bases at V and 2 bases at J, with 10 bases in the middle. The CDR3 extends over 13 amino acids. Per germline, CDR1 SNHLY and CDR2 FYNNEI. The CDR3 DNA reads as TGTGCCAGCAGTTTCGGACCCACCTACGAGCAGTACTTC. It is translated as CASSFGPTYEQYF.

The chain has TRBV19 and TRBJ2-7, with 9 bases lining up with TRBD2. This CDR3 is 16 amino acids long. V dropped 1 base and J dropped 7; count of bases not matched to a gene: 11. Germline-derived CDR1 and CDR2 are LNHDA and SQIVND (reference sequence). The CDR3 bases are TGTGCCAGTAGTATAGCATCAGCGGGAGGTCTTCGTGAGCAGTACTTC. Translation gives CASSIASAGGLREQYF.

This clone was counted a few times. J is TRBJ2-7 and V is TRBV6-1; unclear D gene. This CDR3 is built from 13 residues. CDR1 is MNHNS, CDR2 SASEGT, per germline. The ends were cut back, 4 bases at V and 0 bases at J, with 7 bases in the middle. The CDR3 DNA follows: TGTGCCAGCAGTGTCGAAAGCTCCTACGAGCAGTACTTC. It encodes CASSVESSYEQYF.

V is TRBV19 and J is TRBJ2-1; 11 bases fit TRBD2. Losses at the gene ends were 7 bases for V and 9 bases for J; bases not matched to a gene: 5. The CDR3 runs 13 residues. Germline-derived CDR1 and CDR2 are LNHDA and SQIVND (reference sequence). The CDR3 sequence is CASTSGRQGEQFF. The CDR3 DNA follows: TGTGCCAGTACTAGCGGGAGGCAAGGTGAGCAGTTCTTC.

The genes are TRBV5-4 and TRBJ2-7; no clear D gene. Trimming removed 0 bases from V and 1 base from J, with 8 bases in between. The CDR3 contains 14 residues. Germline CDR1 and CDR2: SGHNT and YYREEE (reference sequence). The CDR3 DNA reads as TGTGCCAGCAGCTTGGGTGTTGGATCCTACGAGCAGTACTTC. Translating gives CASSLGVGSYEQYF.

V usage is TRBV11-2 and J usage is TRBJ1-1; 7 nucleotides match TRBD1. Germline CDR1 reads SGHAT; CDR2 reads FQNNGV. Unmatched junction bases numbered 9, after V lost 5 bases and J lost 0 bases. The CDR3 contains 16 residues. The CDR3 DNA follows: TGTGCCAGCAGCATGCCAGCGGGACAGATGAACACTGAAGCTTTCTTT. Its protein product is CASSMPAGQMNTEAFF.

The CDR3 DNA is TGTGCCAGCTCACCTGCTGGACAACCAACTGAAGCTTTCTTT. It specifies CASSPAGQPTEAFF. The gene calls are TRBV18 and TRBJ1-1; a possible D gene is TRBD1 (5 bases). V gave up 3 bases and J gave up 5 bases, with 13 bases separating them. CDR3 length: 14 residues. Germline lookup yields CDR1 KGHSH and CDR2 LQKENI.

Concerning this clone itself: One end of the junction varies from germline; a read error may be responsible. This rearrangement joins TRBV6-5 to TRBJ1-4; 9 bases are a match to TRBD1. CDR3 length equals 12 residues. The germline V gene encodes CDR1 MNHEY and CDR2 SVGAGI. The CDR3 region is CASSSGDRAAVF. CDR3 nucleotide sequence: TGTGCCAGCAGTTCTGGGGACAGGGCTGCGGTTTTT.